These 22 T cell receptor beta chains originate from one sample sequenced in a study of blood T cell repertoires in COVID-19. Sequencing used immunoSEQ multiplex PCR; TCRdb keeps in-frame clones, though not all of them. The data contain some 90,000 clones, about 80% of them singletons. The sample consisted of peripheral blood. The receptor set was obtained from a human donor in a cohort sampled during active COVID-19.

This chain joins TRBV5-1 and TRBJ2-7; a possible D gene is TRBD1 (5 bases). Trimming left V 4 bases short and J 6 bases short, with 17 bases between. The CDR3 runs to 14 residues. The germline CDR1 and CDR2 sequences are SGHRS and YFSETQ. The CDR3 DNA is TGCGCCAGCAGCCAGGAGACACAGGCGAGCGAGCAGTACTTC. It codes for CASSQETQASEQYF.

This clone was counted between two and nine times. The rearrangement links TRBV2 to TRBJ1-2; the match to TRBD1 covers 8 bases. In germline, CDR1 is SNHLY, CDR2 FYNNEI. This CDR3 is 15 amino acids long. Trimming at V came to 6 bases and at J to 4 bases, leaving 10 bases not matched to a gene. The CDR3 protein is CASRVDRGAGYGYTF. CDR3 nucleotide sequence: TGTGCCAGCAGAGTAGACAGGGGCGCTGGCTATGGCTACACCTTC.

The V and J genes are TRBV2 and TRBJ1-5, with a tentative D call TRBD1 (5 bases). The V gene lost 6 bases and the J gene lost 4 bases, with 16 bases spanning the gap. Germline V gives CDR1 SNHLY, CDR2 FYNNEI. The CDR3 runs to 15 residues. The CDR3 DNA sequence: TGTGCCAGCAGGGAGGGGTTGCTGGGTAATCAGCCCCAGCATTTT. As protein: CASREGLLGNQPQHF.

This clone was counted between two and nine times. This chain links TRBV19 with TRBJ2-7; 7 bases align to TRBD2. Germline V gives CDR1 LNHDA, CDR2 SQIVND (reference sequence). Unmatched junction bases numbered 2, after V lost 7 bases and J lost 8 bases. CDR3 size: 10 residues. The CDR3: CASKRDKQYF. In DNA, the CDR3 is TGTGCCAGTAAGCGGGATAAGCAGTACTTC. Supplemented by reference TRBV19 and TRBJ2-7, the full variable domain reads DGGITQSPKYLFRKEGQNVTLSCEQNLNHDAMYWYRQDPGQGLRLIYYSQIVNDFQKGDIAEGYSVSREKKESFPLTVTSAQKNPTAFYLCASKRDKQYFGPGTRLTVT.

This clone was picked up a small number of times. The chain employs TRBV4-1 and TRBJ1-4, with D perhaps matching TRBD1 (5 bases). CDR3 length: 16 residues. Germline V gives CDR1 MGHRA, CDR2 YSYEKL. Trimming took 3 bases from V and 7 from J, leaving 18 bases between them. The CDR3 reads CASSHKQESMGEKLFF. CDR3 bases: TGCGCCAGCAGCCACAAACAGGAGTCAATGGGTGAAAAACTGTTTTTT.

The chain has TRBV19 and TRBJ2-6, with D uncertain. V lost 9 bases, J lost 0 bases, and 6 bases lay in between. Germline V gives CDR1 LNHDA, CDR2 SQIVND (reference sequence). The CDR3 is 13 amino acids. The CDR3, as DNA: TGTGCCAGCACATCCTCTGGGGCCAACGTCCTGACTTTC. Translated, it gives CASTSSGANVLTF.

J is TRBJ2-7 and V is TRBV5-6, with 12 bases aligning to TRBD1. The CDR3 is 15 residues long. The trim removed 5 bases at V and 7 bases at J, leaving 10 bases unmatched. Germline values: CDR1 SGHDT, CDR2 YYEEEE. The CDR3 protein is CASRLWGQGAKEQYF. The CDR3 bases are TGTGCCAGCAGGTTGTGGGGACAGGGGGCAAAAGAGCAGTACTTC.

CDR3 in DNA: TGTGCCTGGAGTCTCGAGTTTACCTACGAGCAGTACTTC. Residues: CAWSLEFTYEQYF. The chain couples TRBV30 to TRBJ2-7, with D unclear. The V end lost 2 bases, the J end lost 2 bases, and 10 bases lay between the germline ends. The germline CDR1 and CDR2 sequences are GTSNPN and SVGIG (reference sequence). The CDR3 loop spans 13 amino acids.

This clone was seen only a few times. V usage is TRBV28 and J usage is TRBJ1-5; 9 bases line up with TRBD1. The CDR3 sequence is 15 residues long. V shed 7 bases and J 6 bases; nucleotides not matched to a gene: 10. CDR1 is MDHEN and CDR2 is SYDVKM in the germline V gene. DNA of the CDR3: TGTGCCAGCAACCCGCCGACAGGGGGGGCTCAGCCCCAGCATTTT. Amino acids: CASNPPTGGAQPQHF.

The CDR3, as DNA: TGTGCCAGCAGCTTAGCCGGGACAGGCGCCACGACGGCCTTCGGCTACACCTTC. Encoded protein: CASSLAGTGATTAFGYTF. The chain is built from TRBV7-9 and TRBJ1-2; 8 nucleotides agree with TRBD1. Germline V lookup: CDR1 SEHNR, CDR2 FQNEAQ (reference sequence). J gave up 8 bases and V 0 bases, and 17 bases lay outside the gene matches. The CDR3 sequence is 18 residues long.

The V and J genes are TRBV19 and TRBJ1-4; D is unresolved. This CDR3 contains 13 residues. CDR1 LNHDA and CDR2 SQIVND come from the germline V gene (reference sequence). The V end was cut by 5 bases, the J end by 3 bases, with 7 bases between. The CDR3 DNA sequence: TGTGCCAGTAGTCCGAGTTCTAATGAAAAACTGTTTTTT. Amino acid sequence: CASSPSSNEKLFF.

This clone was seen just once. The chain uses TRBV5-6 and TRBJ2-1, with 7 bases aligning to TRBD1. V shed 4 bases, J shed 7 bases, and the junction held 5 bases outside the gene matches. The CDR3 loop spans 13 amino acids. CDR1 is SGHDT and CDR2 is YYEEEE in the germline V gene. This CDR3 is CASSRDSKNEQFF. CDR3 in DNA: TGTGCCAGCAGCCGGGACAGTAAGAATGAGCAGTTCTTC.

J is TRBJ2-1 and V is TRBV12-2; TRBD2 is the table's D call, not checked against the DNA. TRBV12-2 is assigned pseudogene status. The CDR3 length is 13 residues. The chain's CDR3 is CASRPGDVVAPFF. CDR3 nucleotides: TGTGCAAGTCGCCCCGGGGATGTGGTTGCTCCGTTCTTC.

The chain combines TRBV13 with TRBJ2-7; 7 bases match TRBD1. The CDR3 contains 15 residues. Per germline, CDR1 PRHDT and CDR2 FYEKMQ (reference sequence). The V and J ends lost 1 base and 1 base, in that order; junction bases with no gene match: 4. The CDR3 DNA reads TGTGCCAGCAGCTTAGCCGGACAGGCGTCCTACGAGCAGTACTTC. Translated, it gives CASSLAGQASYEQYF.

The chain uses TRBV5-1 and TRBJ2-7, with 7 bases matching TRBD2. CDR3 length: 14 amino acids. The ends lost 0 bases at V and 6 bases at J; junction bases unmatched: 6. The germline CDR1 and CDR2 sequences are SGHRS and YFSETQ. CDR3 amino acids: CASSLVGLSPEQYF. The CDR3 DNA reads TGCGCCAGCAGCTTGGTGGGACTATCGCCCGAGCAGTACTTC. Variable domain in full (rest from reference TRBV5-1 and TRBJ2-7): KAGVTQTPRYLIKTRGQQVTLSCSPISGHRSVSWYQQTPGQGLQFLFEYFSETQRNKGNFPGRFSGRQFSNSRSEMNVSTLELGDSALYLCASSLVGLSPEQYFGPGTRLTVT.

This clone has a handful of counts. The chain is built from TRBV12-3 or TRBV12-4 and TRBJ1-1; a possible D gene is TRBD1 (5 bases). The V end was cut by 2 bases, the J end by 3 bases, with 7 bases between. This CDR3 has 13 amino acids. The CDR3 loop reads CASSLRGYTEAFF. CDR3 in DNA: TGTGCCAGCAGTTTAAGGGGCTACACTGAAGCTTTCTTT.

V and J are TRBV19 and TRBJ1-5; D gene uncertain. The germline V and J ends were trimmed by 0 bases and 9 bases, with 9 bases remaining between them. This CDR3 region has 13 residues. Germline values: CDR1 LNHDA, CDR2 SQIVND (reference sequence). In DNA form, the CDR3 reads TGTGCCAGTAGTATAGAGCGGGGTCGGCCCCAGCATTTT. It codes for CASSIERGRPQHF. Looking up the rest from reference TRBV19 and TRBJ1-5 gives the full variable domain: DGGITQSPKYLFRKEGQNVTLSCEQNLNHDAMYWYRQDPGQGLRLIYYSQIVNDFQKGDIAEGYSVSREKKESFPLTVTSAQKNPTAFYLCASSIERGRPQHFGDGTRLSIL.

This clone has just one count. The chain combines TRBV6-5 with TRBJ2-7, with D possibly being TRBD1 (5 bases). The CDR3 has 13 residues. The V end lost 0 bases, the J end lost 6 bases, and 9 bases lay between the germline ends. CDR1 MNHEY and CDR2 SVGAGI come from the germline V gene. CDR3 sequence (DNA): TGTGCCAGCAGTTACTCCAGGGTTGGCGAGCAGTACTTC. Its protein product is CASSYSRVGEQYF.

This clone was seen a few times. The chain is built from TRBV18 and TRBJ2-7; weak D call: TRBD1 (5 bases). The germline gives CDR1 KGHSH, CDR2 LQKENI. This CDR3 is 14 amino acids long. The germline V and J ends were trimmed by 3 bases and 6 bases, with 15 bases remaining between them. The DNA for the CDR3 is TGTGCCAGCTCACCCCAGACAGATTCTGGCGAGCAGTACTTC. Encoded protein: CASSPQTDSGEQYF.

The CDR3 loop is CASILTWSGQRPDEQYF. For the CDR3, the DNA is TGCGCCAGCATCTTAACCTGGAGTGGCCAACGGCCCGACGAGCAGTACTTC. The rearrangement uses TRBV4-1 and TRBJ2-7; D remains unclear. Trimming pared 7 bases from V and 5 bases from J, leaving 27 bases between. The germline V gene has CDR1 MGHRA and CDR2 YSYEKL. The CDR3 sequence is 17 residues long.

V usage is TRBV5-5 and J usage is TRBJ1-5; TRBD1 is a possible D gene (5 bases). The CDR3 totals 15 residues. Trimming removed 2 bases at V and 5 bases at J, with 14 bases between. Germline V gives CDR1 SGHKS, CDR2 YYEKEE (reference sequence). CDR3 in amino acids: CASSFFRATDQPQHF. For the CDR3, the DNA is TGTGCCAGCAGCTTTTTCAGGGCCACAGATCAGCCCCAGCATTTT.

The chain carries TRBV7-9 and TRBJ2-5; D might be TRBD2 (5 bases). The CDR3 has 14 residues. The V end was cut by 4 bases, the J end by 4 bases, with 13 bases between. Germline V lookup: CDR1 SEHNR, CDR2 FQNEAQ (reference sequence). Here the CDR3 reads CASSSRGRRETQYF. The CDR3 DNA reads TGTGCCAGCAGCTCCCGGGGAAGGAGAGAGACCCAGTACTTC.